A single sample gave rise to the 17 T cell receptor beta chains below, sequenced in a study of identical twins. TCRdb re-derived calls from the 5' RACE reads in MiXCR, one entry per CDR3 protein. The sample consists of about 1.7 million distinct CDR3 sequences, roughly 35% of them appearing once. The sample was cord blood. The source of these receptors is a newborn girl in good health.

This clonotype has only a few counts. The chain has TRBV7-9 and TRBJ2-1; maybe TRBD2 (6 bases). Germline V gene sequence: CDR1 SEHNR, CDR2 FQNEAQ (reference sequence). The CDR3 is 17 amino acids. Trimming took off 5 bases at V and 0 bases at J, with 17 bases between the two ends. The DNA of the CDR3 is TGTGCCAGCAGCGTACCGATCCCAGCGGGCTCCTACAATGAGCAGTTCTTC. Its protein product is CASSVPIPAGSYNEQFF.

A few counts support this clonotype. The rearrangement links TRBV10-3 to TRBJ2-5; 10 bases agree with TRBD1. Germline CDR1 ENHRY, CDR2 SYGVKD. This CDR3 region has 15 residues. Trimming cost V 6 bases and J 1 base; bases outside gene matches: 5. CDR3 DNA: TGTGCCATCAGGGCGGGACAGGGGCCCCAAGAGACCCAGTACTTC. It specifies CAIRAGQGPQETQYF.

The V call is TRBV4-2, the J call TRBJ1-2, with D unresolved. Germline V lookup: CDR1 LGHNA, CDR2 YNFKEQ. The CDR3 extends over 14 amino acids. Trimming shortened V by 0 bases and J by 10 bases, and 15 bases separated the two germline ends. CDR3 in DNA: TGTGCCAGCAGCCAAGATCTCGCGGCAGGAACCTACACCTTC. It codes for CASSQDLAAGTYTF.

The CDR3 sequence is CASSPPTGRTEAFF. DNA of the CDR3: TGCGCCAGCAGCCCTCCGACAGGGAGGACTGAAGCTTTCTTT. The V and J genes are TRBV5-1 and TRBJ1-1, with 7 nucleotides matching TRBD1. The length of the CDR3 is 14 residues. Germline-derived CDR1 and CDR2 are SGHRS and YFSETQ. J lost 5 bases, V lost 4 bases, and 8 bases had no gene match.

To note about this clonotype: This may stem from a read error, because a much larger clone lies one nucleotide away. J is TRBJ1-2 and V is TRBV29-1; 7 bases fit TRBD1. The CDR3 is made up of 14 amino acids. CDR1 and CDR2 (germline): SQVTM, ANQGSEA. CDR3 in amino acids: CSIEPPGQLYGYTF. The CDR3 DNA sequence: TGCAGCATTGAACCCCCGGGACAGCTCTATGGCTACACCTTC.

The chain is built from TRBV4-1 and TRBJ2-5; possibly TRBD2 for D (6 bases). Germline CDR1 MGHRA, CDR2 YSYEKL. The V end lost 2 bases, the J end lost 7 bases, and 20 bases lay between the germline ends. The CDR3 is 16 amino acids. The CDR3 spells CASSQKTTGGAGTQYF. As DNA, the CDR3 is TGCGCCAGCAGCCAAAAAACCACAGGAGGAGCGGGGACCCAGTACTTC.

The gene calls are TRBV12-3 or TRBV12-4 and TRBJ1-5; 8 bases are a match to TRBD1. The CDR3 loop spans 15 amino acids. Losses at the gene ends were 2 bases for V and 6 bases for J; bases not matched to a gene: 6. CDR3 protein: CASSLRARGLQPQHF. CDR3 nucleotides: TGTGCCAGCAGTTTAAGGGCCAGGGGGCTTCAGCCCCAGCATTTT.

The J gene is TRBJ2-1, the V gene TRBV29-1, with 8 bases identical to TRBD2. The DNA end lines up better with TRBJ2-7; the J call may be wrong. Germline CDR1 is SQVTM and CDR2 is ANQGSEA. The CDR3 has 14 residues. CDR3 in amino acids: CSDQTLAAYNEQYF. The CDR3 coding sequence is TGCAGCGACCAAACACTAGCGGCGTACAATGAGCAGTACTTC.

In its sample, this clonotype was seen a few times. The rearrangement links TRBV2 to TRBJ1-1; no reliable D call. CDR3 size: 12 residues. CDR1 and CDR2 from the germline V gene are SNHLY and FYNNEI. The V end was cut by 8 bases, the J end by 1 base, with 8 bases between. CDR3 DNA sequence: TGTGCCAGCCCGGTGGGGAACACTGAAGCTTTCTTT. Translating gives CASPVGNTEAFF.

This clonotype has only a few counts. The rearrangement links TRBV2 to TRBJ2-7, with TRBD1 as a possible D gene (5 bases). Between the trimmed V and J ends, which lost 2 bases and 0 bases, there was a span of 8 bases. The CDR3 contains 14 residues. The germline gives CDR1 SNHLY, CDR2 FYNNEI. This CDR3 reads CASSEKGISYEQYF. The DNA of the CDR3 is TGTGCCAGCAGTGAAAAGGGGATCTCCTACGAGCAGTACTTC.

The table lists this clonotype with many counts. CDR3: CSVEDSGSSYNEQFF. The CDR3 nucleotides read TGCAGCGTTGAAGATAGCGGGAGCTCCTACAATGAGCAGTTCTTC. V is TRBV29-1 and J is TRBJ2-1; 9 bases line up with TRBD2. Germline CDR1 is SQVTM and CDR2 is ANQGSEA. The CDR3 spans 15 residues. Trimming cost V 0 bases and J 0 bases; bases outside gene matches: 0.

This clonotype came up many times. The chain recombines TRBV27 with TRBJ2-7; D is ambiguous. The germline V and J ends were trimmed by 4 bases and 0 bases, with 7 bases remaining between them. CDR3 length: 13 amino acids. Germline CDR1 MNHEY, CDR2 SMNVEV (reference sequence). CDR3 sequence: CASSSTSSYEQYF. DNA for the CDR3: TGTGCCAGCAGTTCTACCAGCTCCTACGAGCAGTACTTC.

This clonotype was counted ten times or more. The chain couples TRBV25-1 to TRBJ2-1, with D hard to call. The CDR3 is 16 residues long. Trimming removed 4 bases at V and 0 bases at J, with 13 bases between. CDR1 and CDR2 from the germline V gene are MGHDK and SYGVNS. The CDR3 spells CASSGPRRVSYNEQFF. For the CDR3, the DNA is TGTGCCAGCAGTGGGCCCCGGAGAGTCTCCTACAATGAGCAGTTCTTC.

The gene calls are TRBV27 and TRBJ2-1; 8 bases are shared with TRBD2. The CDR3 sequence is 15 residues long. J lost 1 base, V lost 8 bases, and 7 bases had no gene match. The germline V gene encodes CDR1 MNHEY and CDR2 SMNVEV (reference sequence). The CDR3 sequence is CASQPGRGSYNEQFF. CDR3 bases: TGTGCCAGCCAACCCGGGAGGGGGTCCTACAATGAGCAGTTCTTC.

This chain joins TRBV7-9 and TRBJ2-1, with TRBD1 identical over 7 bases. Germline trimming cut 5 bases from V and 2 bases from J; bases unmatched to any gene: 15. CDR1 and CDR2 (germline): SEHNR, FQNEAQ (reference sequence). CDR3 length equals 18 residues. The CDR3 DNA is TGTGCCAGCAGCCAATCTCTTACTCGGGACAGCCCCTACAATGAGCAGTTCTTC. Protein: CASSQSLTRDSPYNEQFF.

V usage is TRBV20-1 and J usage is TRBJ1-1, with D hard to call. V was cut by 2 bases and J by 4 bases, with 11 bases left in between. CDR1 and CDR2 from the germline V gene are DFQATT and SNEGSKA (reference sequence). The CDR3 length is 13 residues. The CDR3 DNA follows: TGCAGTGCTAGACGAGGGAACCCCACTGAAGCTTTCTTT. Its protein is CSARRGNPTEAFF.

The chain recombines TRBV27 with TRBJ1-1, with D uncertain. V lost 5 bases to trimming and J lost 0 bases, with 13 bases between them. The CDR3 extends over 15 amino acids. CDR1 MNHEY and CDR2 SMNVEV come from the germline V gene (reference sequence). DNA of the CDR3: TGTGCCAGCAGTAGGCAGGCTGTAATGAACACTGAAGCTTTCTTT. Amino acid sequence: CASSRQAVMNTEAFF.